The clone carrying this T cell receptor (beta chain) turned up a few times. These data come from a study of blood T cell repertoires in COVID-19. The wider study: There were acute and convalescent COVID-19 samples, and they came from the United States, Italy and Spain. Sample material is recorded as cDNA or gDNA derived from T cells, B-cell-depleted T cells, or PBMCs.

How the authors handled the data: Amplified reference gene primers provided the basis for estimating nucleated cell counts. Some clones are missing from TCRdb's copy, which holds only in-frame ones; the method was immunoSEQ multiplex PCR. The V and J calls and the clone size are those of that table, but D and trimming were determined from the DNA. The repertoire holds fewer than 200,000 clones, with about 81% as singletons. Per germline, CDR1 SGHKS and CDR2 YYEKEE (reference sequence). The V and J ends lost 2 bases and 0 bases respectively, with 6 bases between them. CDR3 length equals 13 residues. This receptor was obtained from a man over 45 who had recovered from COVID-19. The sequenced sample consisted of PBMCs or T cells enriched from blood (not recorded which). The chain couples TRBV5-5 to TRBJ2-7; D call uncertain. The CDR3 DNA follows: TGTGCCAGCAGCTTCCGTAGCTCCTACGAGCAGTACTTC. Amino acids: CASSFRSSYEQYF.